The source of this T cell receptor beta chain is a study of T cell clones after liver transplantation. Study-wide background: Subjects received no induction therapy and standard immunosuppression until randomization at 12-24 months post-transplant.

This table comes from immunoSEQ multiplex PCR, and its TCRdb copy is limited to in-frame clones, with some not included. The data hold about 51,000 clones, with roughly nine tenths observed a single time. Unstimulated PBMCs were sorted into CD3+CD4+ and CD3+CD8+ populations. V was clipped by 3 bases and J by 4 bases; unmatched bases: 9. This CDR3 comprises 15 residues. Germline CDR1 and CDR2: SGHVS and FQNEAQ. V and J are TRBV7-8 and TRBJ2-7, with TRBD1 identical over 7 bases. This TCR derives from a human patient who received a liver transplant. The graft donor may account for some of the T cells. Source: CD8+ T cells from blood, taken 12 months after liver transplant. The CDR3 DNA follows: TGTGCCAGCAGCTTCTTCTCAGGGGGAAGTTACGAGCAGTACTTC. Amino acid sequence: CASSFFSGGSYEQYF.